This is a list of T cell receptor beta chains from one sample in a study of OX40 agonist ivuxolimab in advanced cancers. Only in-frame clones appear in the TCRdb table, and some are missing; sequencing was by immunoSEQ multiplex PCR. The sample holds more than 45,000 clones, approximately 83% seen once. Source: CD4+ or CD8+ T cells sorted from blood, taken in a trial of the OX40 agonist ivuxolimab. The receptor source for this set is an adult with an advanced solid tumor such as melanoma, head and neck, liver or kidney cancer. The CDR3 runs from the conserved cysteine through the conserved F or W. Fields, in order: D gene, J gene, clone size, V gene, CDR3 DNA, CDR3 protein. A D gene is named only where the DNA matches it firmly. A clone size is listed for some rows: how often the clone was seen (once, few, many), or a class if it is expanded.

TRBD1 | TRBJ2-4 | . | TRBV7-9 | TGTGCCAGCAGCTTAGGACAGGGGGCCCAAAACATTCAGTACTTC | CASSLGQGAQNIQYF
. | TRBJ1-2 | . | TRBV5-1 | TGCGCCAGCAGCTCACCCTTCTCGACAGACGCTAACTATGGCTACACCTTC | CASSSPFSTDANYGYTF
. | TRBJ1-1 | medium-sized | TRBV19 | TGTGCCAGTAGTCCCTCCCTAATGAACACTGAAGCTTTCTTT | CASSPSLMNTEAFF
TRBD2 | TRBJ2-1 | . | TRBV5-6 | TGTGCCAGCAGCTTGGGAGGGCGCGGGAGGAGCTCCTACAATGAGCAGTTCTTC | CASSLGGRGRSSYNEQFF
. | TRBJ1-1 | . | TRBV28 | TGTGCCAGCAGCCTCCGTAGTCAGAACACTGAAGCTTTCTTT | CASSLRSQNTEAFF
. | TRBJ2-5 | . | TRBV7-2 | TGTGCCAGCAGCCCGGCCGGGACTGGTTTTTATACCCAGTACTTC | CASSPAGTGFYTQYF
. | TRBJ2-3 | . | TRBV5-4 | TGTGCCAGCAGCTTCAGGGTGGGGGGCACAGATACGCAGTATTTT | CASSFRVGGTDTQYF
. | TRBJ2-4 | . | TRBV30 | TGTGCTCAGACCGGGACCAGCAAAAACATTCAGTACTTC | CAQTGTSKNIQYF
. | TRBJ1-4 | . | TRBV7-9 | TGTGCCACCGTAACTTCCCTTCAGGAAACTAATGAAAAACTGTTTTTT | CATVTSLQETNEKLFF
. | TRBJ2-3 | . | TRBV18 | TGTGCCAGCTCACGTCTTTCTAGCACAGATACGCAGTATTTT | CASSRLSSTDTQYF
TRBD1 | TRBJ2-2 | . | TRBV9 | TGTGCCAGCAGCGTGCGACAGGGGACCACCGGGGAGCTGTTTTTT | CASSVRQGTTGELFF
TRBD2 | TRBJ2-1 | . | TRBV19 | TGTGCCAGTAGTATTTTACTAGCGGGAGATAGCAAGTATGAGCAGTTCTTC | CASSILLAGDSKYEQFF
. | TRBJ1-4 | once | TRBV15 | TGTGCCACCAGCAGCTTTGAGGGCGGGGGTAGGGAAAAACTGTTTTTT | CATSSFEGGGREKLFF
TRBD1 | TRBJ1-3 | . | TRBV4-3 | TGCGCCAGCAGCCTGGGGACAGTCCGCCTCGGCTCTGGAAACACCATATATTTT | CASSLGTVRLGSGNTIYF